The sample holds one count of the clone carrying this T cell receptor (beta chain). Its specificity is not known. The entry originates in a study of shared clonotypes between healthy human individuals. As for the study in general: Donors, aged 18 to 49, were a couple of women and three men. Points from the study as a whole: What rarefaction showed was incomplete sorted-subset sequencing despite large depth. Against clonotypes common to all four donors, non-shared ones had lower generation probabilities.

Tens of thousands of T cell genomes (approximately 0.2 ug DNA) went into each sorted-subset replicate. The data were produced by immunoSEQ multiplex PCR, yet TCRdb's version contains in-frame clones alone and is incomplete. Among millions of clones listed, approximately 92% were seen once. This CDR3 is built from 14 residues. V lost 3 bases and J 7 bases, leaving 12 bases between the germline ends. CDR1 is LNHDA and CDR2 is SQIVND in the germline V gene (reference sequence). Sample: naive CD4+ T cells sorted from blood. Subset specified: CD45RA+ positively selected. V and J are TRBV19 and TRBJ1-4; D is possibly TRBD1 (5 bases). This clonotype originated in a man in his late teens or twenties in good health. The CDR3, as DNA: TGTGCCAGTAGTATGGGACCCACGGGTGAAAAACTGTTTTTT. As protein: CASSMGPTGEKLFF.